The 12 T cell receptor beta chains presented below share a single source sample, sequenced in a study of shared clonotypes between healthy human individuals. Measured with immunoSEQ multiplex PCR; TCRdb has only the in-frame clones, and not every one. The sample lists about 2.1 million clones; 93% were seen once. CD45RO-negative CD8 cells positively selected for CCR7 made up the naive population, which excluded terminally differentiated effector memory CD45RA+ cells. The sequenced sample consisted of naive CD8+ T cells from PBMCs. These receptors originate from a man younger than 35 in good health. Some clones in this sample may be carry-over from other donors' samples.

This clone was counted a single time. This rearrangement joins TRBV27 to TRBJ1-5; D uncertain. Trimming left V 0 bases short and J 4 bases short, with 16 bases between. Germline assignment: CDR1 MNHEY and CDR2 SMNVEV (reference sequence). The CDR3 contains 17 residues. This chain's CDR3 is CASSLSIPIGRNQPQHF. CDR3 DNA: TGTGCCAGCAGTTTATCGATCCCTATCGGCCGGAATCAGCCCCAGCATTTT.

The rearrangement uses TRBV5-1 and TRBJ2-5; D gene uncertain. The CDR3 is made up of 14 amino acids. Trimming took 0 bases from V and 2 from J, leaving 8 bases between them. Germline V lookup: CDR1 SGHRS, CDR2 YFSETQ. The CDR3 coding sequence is TGCGCCAGCAGCTTGGCCGGGCCGCAAGAGACCCAGTACTTC. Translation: CASSLAGPQETQYF.

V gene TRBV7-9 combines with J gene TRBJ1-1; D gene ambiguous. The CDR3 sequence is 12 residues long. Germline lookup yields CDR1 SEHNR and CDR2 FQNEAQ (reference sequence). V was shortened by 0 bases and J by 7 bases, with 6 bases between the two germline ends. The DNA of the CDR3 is TGTGCCAGCAGCTTAGCGGCCATTGAAGCTTTCTTT. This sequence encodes CASSLAAIEAFF.

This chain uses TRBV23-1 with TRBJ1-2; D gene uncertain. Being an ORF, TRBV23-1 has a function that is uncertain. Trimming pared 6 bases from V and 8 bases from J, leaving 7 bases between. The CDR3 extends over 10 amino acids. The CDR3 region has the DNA TGCGCCAGCAGGGATAAAGGCTACACCTTC. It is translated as CASRDKGYTF.

The CDR3 loop reads CASSQGQLDWGSYEQYF. The DNA for the CDR3 is TGCGCCAGCAGCCAAGGACAGCTAGATTGGGGATCCTACGAGCAGTACTTC. V and J are TRBV4-1 and TRBJ2-7; possibly TRBD1 for D (5 bases). Looked up from germline, CDR1 is MGHRA and CDR2 is YSYEKL. V lost 1 base and J lost 1, with 17 bases in between. The length of the CDR3 is 17 residues.

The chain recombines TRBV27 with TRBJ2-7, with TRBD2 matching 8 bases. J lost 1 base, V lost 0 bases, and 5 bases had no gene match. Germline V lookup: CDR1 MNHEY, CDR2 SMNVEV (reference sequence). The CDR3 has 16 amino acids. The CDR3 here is CASSLSPPGGSYEQYF. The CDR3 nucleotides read TGTGCCAGCAGTTTATCGCCCCCGGGAGGGTCCTACGAGCAGTACTTC.

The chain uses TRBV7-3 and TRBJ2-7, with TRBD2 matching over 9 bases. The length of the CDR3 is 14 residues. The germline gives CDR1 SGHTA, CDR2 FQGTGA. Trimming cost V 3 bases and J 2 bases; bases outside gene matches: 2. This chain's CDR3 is CASSFSGSTYEQYF. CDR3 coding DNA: TGTGCCAGCAGCTTTAGCGGGAGTACCTACGAGCAGTACTTC.

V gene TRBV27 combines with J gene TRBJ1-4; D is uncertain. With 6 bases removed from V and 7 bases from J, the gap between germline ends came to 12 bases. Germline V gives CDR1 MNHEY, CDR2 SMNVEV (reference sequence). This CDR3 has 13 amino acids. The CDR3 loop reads CASSSDWGEKLFF. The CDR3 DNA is TGTGCCAGCAGCTCAGACTGGGGTGAAAAACTGTTTTTT. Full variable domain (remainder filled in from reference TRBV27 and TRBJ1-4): EAQVTQNPRYLITVTGKKLTVTCSQNMNHEYMSWYRQDPGLGLRQIYYSMNVEVTDKGDVPEGYKVSRKEKRNFPLILESPSPNQTSLYFCASSSDWGEKLFFGSGTQLSVL.

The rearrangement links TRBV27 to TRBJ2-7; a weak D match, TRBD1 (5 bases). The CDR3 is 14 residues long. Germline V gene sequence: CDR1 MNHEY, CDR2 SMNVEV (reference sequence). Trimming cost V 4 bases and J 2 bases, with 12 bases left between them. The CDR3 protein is CASSSSLTAYEQYF. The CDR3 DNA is TGTGCCAGCAGTTCCAGCCTGACAGCCTACGAGCAGTACTTC.

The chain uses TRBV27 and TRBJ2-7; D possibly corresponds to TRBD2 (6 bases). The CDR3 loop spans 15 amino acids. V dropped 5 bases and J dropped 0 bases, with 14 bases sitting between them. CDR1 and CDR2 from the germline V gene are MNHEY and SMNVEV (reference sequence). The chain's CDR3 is CASSGLAPSSYEQYF. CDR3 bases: TGTGCCAGCAGTGGTCTAGCGCCCAGCTCCTACGAGCAGTACTTC.

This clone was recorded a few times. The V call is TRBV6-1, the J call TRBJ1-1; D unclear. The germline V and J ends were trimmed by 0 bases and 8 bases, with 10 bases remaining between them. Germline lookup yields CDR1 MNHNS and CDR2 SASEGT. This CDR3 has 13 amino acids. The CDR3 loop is CASSEARIREAFF. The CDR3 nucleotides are TGTGCCAGCAGTGAAGCAAGGATCAGGGAAGCTTTCTTT.

The CDR3 DNA reads as TGTGCCAGTAGTCCGGGAATTCAGCCCCAGCATTTT. Translating gives CASSPGIQPQHF. V usage is TRBV19 and J usage is TRBJ1-5; D uncertain. The V end was cut by 5 bases, the J end by 6 bases, with 8 bases between. Germline V gene sequence: CDR1 LNHDA, CDR2 SQIVND (reference sequence). The CDR3 consists of 12 residues.